This is a list of T cell receptor beta chains from one sample in a study of early T cells in non-severe SARS-CoV-2 infection. TCRdb reanalysed the 5' RACE reads using MiXCR and keeps one entry per CDR3 protein. The sample contains 20,000 to 30,000 distinct CDR3 sequences, about 4% of which appear only once. The sequenced sample consisted of whole blood. These receptors all stem from an adult who was a healthcare worker with PCR-confirmed SARS-CoV-2 infection or an uninfected control (not recorded which). Both conserved end residues are part of each CDR3. D genes are given only for firm matches. A row's size may be missing; if present it is once, few, many or a size class.

NA	TRBV6-6	TRBJ1-5	few	CASRGEGGNQPQHF	TGTGCCAGCAGAGGGGAGGGTGGCAATCAGCCCCAGCATTTT
TRBD1	TRBV3-1	TRBJ1-1	many	CASSPGTGGFVNTEAFF	TGTGCCAGCAGCCCGGGGACAGGGGGTTTCGTAAACACTGAAGCTTTCTTT
TRBD2	TRBV10-3	TRBJ2-2	many	CAISETGTSGGTGELFF	TGTGCCATCAGTGAGACCGGGACTAGCGGGGGCACCGGGGAGCTGTTTTTT
TRBD2	TRBV7-8	TRBJ2-1	many	CASSFRASGITGDEQFF	TGTGCCAGCAGCTTCCGGGCTAGCGGGATAACCGGGGATGAGCAGTTCTTC
NA	TRBV4-3	TRBJ1-2	many	CASSQGSEINYGYTF	TGCGCCAGCAGCCAAGGGTCTGAGATTAACTATGGCTACACCTTC
NA	TRBV18	TRBJ1-2	many	CASSPGGGYGYTF	TGTGCCAGCTCTCCGGGTGGGGGCTATGGCTACACCTTC
NA	TRBV11-2	TRBJ2-5	many	CASSRGHQETQYF	TGTGCCAGCAGCCGGGGACACCAAGAGACCCAGTACTTC
TRBD1	TRBV29-1	TRBJ2-7	many	CSVAGTGGPGQYF	TGCAGCGTCGCCGGGACAGGGGGCCCAGGGCAGTACTTC
TRBD1	TRBV19	TRBJ1-5	many	CASSLLDRVLSNQPQHF	TGTGCCAGTAGTCTTTTGGACAGGGTACTTAGCAATCAGCCCCAGCATTTT
TRBD2	TRBV7-8	TRBJ2-7	many	CASSLGLAGATRSYEQYF	TGTGCCAGCAGCTTAGGACTAGCGGGAGCCACCCGGTCCTACGAGCAGTACTTC
TRBD1	TRBV7-3	TRBJ1-3	many	CASSLNRGDTIYF	TGTGCCAGCAGCCTGAACAGGGGTGACACCATATATTTT
TRBD1	TRBV6-1	TRBJ2-5	many	CASSEALPGGAETQYF	TGTGCCAGCAGTGAAGCGCTGCCAGGGGGCGCGGAGACCCAGTACTTC
TRBD1	TRBV5-1	TRBJ2-6	many	CASSTTGTGSPGANVLTF	TGCGCCAGCAGCACTACCGGGACAGGGAGTCCTGGGGCCAACGTCCTGACTTTC
NA	TRBV20-1	TRBJ1-1	many	CSARSGRTDTEAFF	TGCAGTGCTAGGTCGGGCAGGACCGACACTGAAGCTTTCTTT
NA	TRBV19	TRBJ1-6	NA	CASTVGGDSPLHF	TGTGCCAGTACCGTCGGGGGAGATTCACCCCTCCACTTT